The T cell receptor beta chain under discussion was sequenced for a study of cytomegalovirus exposure and HLA in healthy donors. The V gene lost 5 bases and the J gene lost 3 bases, with 16 bases spanning the gap. The CDR3 totals 15 residues. Germline loops: CDR1 SGHAT, CDR2 FQNNGV. PCR was performed using 60 Vbeta and 13 Jbeta primers. Profiling relied on immunoSEQ multiplex PCR, and the TCRdb table lists in-frame clones only, not all of them. The table lists approximately 210,000 clones, roughly four fifths of them singletons. The J gene is TRBJ2-5, the V gene TRBV11-2; D is perhaps TRBD1 (8 bases). The sample consisted of PBMCs. This receptor was obtained from a woman in her fifties or sixties in good health and CMV-seropositive. The CDR3 coding sequence is TGTGCCAGCAGCCCAAGGACAGGGAGGGAAGAGACCCAGTACTTC. Translation: CASSPRTGREETQYF.